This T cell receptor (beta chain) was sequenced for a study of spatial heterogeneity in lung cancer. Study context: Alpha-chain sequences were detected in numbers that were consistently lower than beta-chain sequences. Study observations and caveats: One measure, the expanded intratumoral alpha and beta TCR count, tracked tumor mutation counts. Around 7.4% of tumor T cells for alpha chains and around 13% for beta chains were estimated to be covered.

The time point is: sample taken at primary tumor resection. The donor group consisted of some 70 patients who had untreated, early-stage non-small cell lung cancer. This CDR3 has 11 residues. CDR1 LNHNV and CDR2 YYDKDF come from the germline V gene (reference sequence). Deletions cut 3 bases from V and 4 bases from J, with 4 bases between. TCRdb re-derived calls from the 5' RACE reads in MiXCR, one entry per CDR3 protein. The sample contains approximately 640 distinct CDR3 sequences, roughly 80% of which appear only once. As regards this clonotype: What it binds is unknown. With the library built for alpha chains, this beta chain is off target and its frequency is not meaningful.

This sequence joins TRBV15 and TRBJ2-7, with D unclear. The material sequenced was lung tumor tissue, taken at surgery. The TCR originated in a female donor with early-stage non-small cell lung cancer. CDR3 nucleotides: TGTGCCACCAGCAGGGGTTACGAGCAGTACTTC. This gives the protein CATSRGYEQYF. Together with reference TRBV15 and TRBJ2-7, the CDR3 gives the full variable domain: DAMVIQNPRYQVTQFGKPVTLSCSQTLNHNVMYWYQQKSSQAPKLLFHYYDKDFNNEADTPDNFQSRRPNTSFCFLDIRSPGLGDTAMYLCATSRGYEQYFGPGTRLTVT.